A selection of T cell receptor beta chains follows, all from one sample in a study of T cell repertoires in ileal Crohn's disease. Produced via immunoSEQ multiplex PCR; TCRdb's table is partial and in-frame only. The repertoire holds around 15,000 clones, with nearly 90% as singletons. The sample consisted of ileal tissue. These receptors all come from an adult with Crohn's disease. Each CDR3 is given with its conserved first and last residue. D genes are given only for firm matches. Clone sizes are given selectively: once, few, many, or a class where the clone is expanded.

v_gene	d_gene	abundance	len	j_gene	CDR3nt	CDR3aa
TRBV19	NA	NA	14	TRBJ1-2	TGTGCCAGTAGTATACAGGGTTTTAACTATGGCTACACCTTC	CASSIQGFNYGYTF
TRBV5-5	NA	once	16	TRBJ1-2	TGTGCCAGCAGCTGGGGGGGGGCGTCGGTCGCATTGGGCTACACCTTC	CASSWGGASVALGYTF
TRBV5-1	NA	few	14	TRBJ2-6	TGCGCCAGCAGCACCGGCTCTGGGGCCAACGTCCTGACTTTC	CASSTGSGANVLTF
TRBV5-4	TRBD2	NA	17	TRBJ2-3	TGTGCCAGCAGCTTGGCTAGCGGGGGGGTTTTCACAGATACGCAGTATTTT	CASSLASGGVFTDTQYF
TRBV5-1	NA	NA	15	TRBJ1-1	TGCGCCAGCATCGAGGGAGTGGGGGACTACACTGAAGCTTTCTTT	CASIEGVGDYTEAFF
TRBV10-3	TRBD1	NA	16	TRBJ2-3	TGTGCCATCAGCCATCCGGGACAGGGGGTCACAGATACGCAGTATTTT	CAISHPGQGVTDTQYF
TRBV7-6	NA	NA	13	TRBJ1-2	TGTGCCAGCAGCCCAGGGCCGGTCTATGGCTACACCTTC	CASSPGPVYGYTF
TRBV28	NA	NA	13	TRBJ1-2	TGTGCCAGCAGCCCCCCCGGAGCCTACGGCTACACCTTC	CASSPPGAYGYTF
TRBV6-9	TRBD1	NA	15	TRBJ2-7	TGTGCCAGCAGACGCCACAGGGGACGGGCCTACGAGCAGTACTTC	CASRRHRGRAYEQYF
TRBV11-2	TRBD2	NA	16	TRBJ2-1	TGTGCCAGCAGCTTTATGGCGACTAGCGGGAGTTATGAGCAGTTCTTC	CASSFMATSGSYEQFF
TRBV4-1	TRBD2	NA	16	TRBJ2-1	TGCGCCAGCAGCCCTACGGGACTAGCGGCATACAATGAGCAGTTCTTC	CASSPTGLAAYNEQFF
TRBV19	TRBD2	NA	14	TRBJ2-7	TGTGCCAGTAGTATGGCTAGCGGGAGGAAGGAGCAGTACTTC	CASSMASGRKEQYF
TRBV30	NA	NA	16	TRBJ1-1	TGTGCCTGGATCGCCACGAGGTTCCAGCCAGGGTTAGAAGCTTTCTTT	CAWIATRFQPGLEAFF
TRBV30	NA	NA	12	TRBJ2-1	TGTGCCTGGAGTCTAAGCGGTTGGGAGCAGTTCTTC	CAWSLSGWEQFF
TRBV21-1	NA	NA	16	TRBJ2-3	TGTGCCAGCAGCACCGAGGAGGCCACTAGCACAGATACGCAGTATTTT	CASSTEEATSTDTQYF
TRBV6-1	TRBD2	few	14	TRBJ2-3	TGTGCCAGCAGGACTAGCGGGGGCACAGATACGCAGTATTTT	CASRTSGGTDTQYF
TRBV11-1	TRBD1	NA	14	TRBJ2-7	TGTGCCAGCAGCGTCCGGGACAGGGGGCTCGAGCAGTACTTC	CASSVRDRGLEQYF
TRBV6-5	NA	NA	12	TRBJ1-5	TGTGCCAGCAGTTCCCCTAATCAGCCCCAGCATTTT	CASSSPNQPQHF
TRBV7-3	NA	NA	13	TRBJ1-1	TGTGCCAGCAGCTTAGAGCAGGGGCGTGAAGCTTTCTTT	CASSLEQGREAFF
TRBV18	NA	few	13	TRBJ2-1	TGTGCCAGCTCAAGCCGACAATACAATGAGCAGTTCTTC	CASSSRQYNEQFF
TRBV27	TRBD1	few	15	TRBJ1-2	TGTGCCAGCAGGAAAGACAGGGGCCTAGGGTATGGCTACACCTTC	CASRKDRGLGYGYTF
TRBV9	NA	once	14	TRBJ2-5	TGTGCCAGCAGCGGCGGGACTGATCAAGAGACCCAGTACTTC	CASSGGTDQETQYF
TRBV10-2	NA	NA	15	TRBJ1-1	TGCGCCAGCAGTGAGCCTCCTACGAGTTTAACTGAAGCTTTCTTT	CASSEPPTSLTEAFF
TRBV5-1	NA	NA	16	TRBJ1-3	TGCGCCAGCAGCCCCGGATTCTCCCGGGCTGGAAACACCATATATTTT	CASSPGFSRAGNTIYF
TRBV7-8	TRBD1	NA	16	TRBJ1-6	TGTGCCAGCAGCTCACCGGGACAGAGAGTTAATTCACCCCTCCACTTT	CASSSPGQRVNSPLHF
TRBV7-2	TRBD1	few	15	TRBJ1-4	TGTGCCAGCAGCTCGACAGGGGTGTCATATGAAAAACTGTTTTTT	CASSSTGVSYEKLFF
TRBV6-1	NA	NA	16	TRBJ1-6	TGTGCCAGCAGTGAAGCGCGGGGATCCTATAATTCACCCCTCCACTTT	CASSEARGSYNSPLHF
TRBV5-4	TRBD2	NA	16	TRBJ2-5	TGTGCCAGCAGCCTCTGGACTAGCGGGGAGGAAAAGACCCAGTACTTC	CASSLWTSGEEKTQYF
TRBV19	NA	NA	15	TRBJ2-2	TGTGCCAGTCGGAGGGGCGACGTCTGGACCGGGGAGCTGTTTTTT	CASRRGDVWTGELFF
TRBV9	TRBD2	NA	15	TRBJ2-7	TGTGCCAGCAGCGACGGGACTAGCGGGGTGGGCGAGCAGTACTTC	CASSDGTSGVGEQYF
TRBV6-4	TRBD2	NA	15	TRBJ2-3	TGTGCCAGCAGTGACTCTAGCGGGGGGGCAGATACGCAGTATTTT	CASSDSSGGADTQYF
TRBV19	TRBD1	once	18	TRBJ2-4	TGTGCCAGTAGCATACTTTCGGGGACAGGTATAGCCAAAAACATTCAGTACTTC	CASSILSGTGIAKNIQYF
TRBV29-1	TRBD1	NA	13	TRBJ1-1	TGCAGCGTGGGACAGGGGCTGAACACTGAAGCTTTCTTT	CSVGQGLNTEAFF
TRBV6-5	NA	NA	15	TRBJ1-2	TGTGCCAGCACCTCCCCGGAAGGAGCTAACTATGGCTACACCTTC	CASTSPEGANYGYTF
TRBV5-1	TRBD2	NA	11	TRBJ2-7	TGCGCCAGCTGGGGAGGGAGCGAGCAGTACTTC	CASWGGSEQYF
TRBV19	NA	NA	11	TRBJ1-1	TGTGCCAGTAGCCGACAGTTAAGCGCTTTCTTT	CASSRQLSAFF
TRBV5-6	NA	NA	17	TRBJ1-1	TGTGCCAGCAGCTTGTTAGGACGTAACAGGGTGTATACTGAAGCTTTCTTT	CASSLLGRNRVYTEAFF
TRBV5-1	TRBD1	few	13	TRBJ1-2	TGCGCCAGCACTCGGGACAGTCAATATGGCTACACCTTC	CASTRDSQYGYTF